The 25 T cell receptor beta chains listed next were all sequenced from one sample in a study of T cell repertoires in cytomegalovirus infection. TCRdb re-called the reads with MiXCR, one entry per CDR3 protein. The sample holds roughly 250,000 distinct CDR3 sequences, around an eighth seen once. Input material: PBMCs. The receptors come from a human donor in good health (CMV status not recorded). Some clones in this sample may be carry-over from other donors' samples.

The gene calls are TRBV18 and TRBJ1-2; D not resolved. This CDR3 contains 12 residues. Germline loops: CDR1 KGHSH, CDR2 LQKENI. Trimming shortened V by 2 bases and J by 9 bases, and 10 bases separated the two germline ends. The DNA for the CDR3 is TGTGCCAGCTCACCAAATGTGGCCAGCTACACCTTC. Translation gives CASSPNVASYTF.

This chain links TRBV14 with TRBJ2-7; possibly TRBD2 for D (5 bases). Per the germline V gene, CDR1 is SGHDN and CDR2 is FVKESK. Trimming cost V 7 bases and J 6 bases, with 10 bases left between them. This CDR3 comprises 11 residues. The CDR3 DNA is TGTGCCAGCACCCCCGGAGGCGAGCAGTACTTC. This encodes CASTPGGEQYF.

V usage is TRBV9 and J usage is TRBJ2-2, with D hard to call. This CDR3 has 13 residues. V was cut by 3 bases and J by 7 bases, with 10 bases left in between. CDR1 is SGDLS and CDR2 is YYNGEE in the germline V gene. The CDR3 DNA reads TGTGCCAGCAGCGGGACGGAGAGCGGGGAGCTGTTTTTT. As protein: CASSGTESGELFF.

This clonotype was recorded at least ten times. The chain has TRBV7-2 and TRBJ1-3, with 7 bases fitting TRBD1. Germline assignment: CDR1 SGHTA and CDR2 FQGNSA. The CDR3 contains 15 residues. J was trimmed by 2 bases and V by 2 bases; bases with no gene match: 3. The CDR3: CASSLNRGTGNTIYF. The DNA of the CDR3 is TGTGCCAGCAGCTTAAACAGGGGCACTGGAAACACCATATATTTT. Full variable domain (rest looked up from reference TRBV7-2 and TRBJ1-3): GAGVSQSPSNKVTEKGKDVELRCDPISGHTALYWYRQSLGQGLEFLIYFQGNSAPDKSGLPSDRFSAERTGGSVSTLTIQRTQQEDSAVYLCASSLNRGTGNTIYFGEGSWLTVV.

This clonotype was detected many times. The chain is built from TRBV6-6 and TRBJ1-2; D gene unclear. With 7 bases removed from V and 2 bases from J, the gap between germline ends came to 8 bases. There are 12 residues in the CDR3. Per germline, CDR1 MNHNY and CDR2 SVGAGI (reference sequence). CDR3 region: CASTRPNYGYTF. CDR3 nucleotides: TGTGCCAGCACAAGGCCCAACTATGGCTACACCTTC.

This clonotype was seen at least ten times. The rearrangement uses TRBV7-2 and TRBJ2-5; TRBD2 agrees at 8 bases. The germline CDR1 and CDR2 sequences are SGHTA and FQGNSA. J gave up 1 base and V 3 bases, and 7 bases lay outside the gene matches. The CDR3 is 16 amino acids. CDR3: CASSFLSSGIQETQYF. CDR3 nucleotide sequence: TGTGCCAGCAGCTTTTTGAGTAGCGGGATCCAAGAGACCCAGTACTTC.

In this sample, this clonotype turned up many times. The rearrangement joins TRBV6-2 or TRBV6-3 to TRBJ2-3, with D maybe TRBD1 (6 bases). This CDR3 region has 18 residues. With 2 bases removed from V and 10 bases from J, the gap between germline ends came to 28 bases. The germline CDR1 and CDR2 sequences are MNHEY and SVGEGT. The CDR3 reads CASSYPRFSGRGGVAQYF. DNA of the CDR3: TGTGCCAGCAGTTACCCCCGTTTTTCGGGCAGGGGTGGTGTGGCGCAGTATTTT.

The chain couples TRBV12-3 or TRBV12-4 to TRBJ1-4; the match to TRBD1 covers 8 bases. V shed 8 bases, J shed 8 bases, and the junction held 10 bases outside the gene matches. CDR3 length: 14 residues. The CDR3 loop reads CASAIQGAGEKLFF. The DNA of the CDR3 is TGTGCCAGCGCGATCCAGGGGGCGGGAGAAAAACTGTTTTTT.

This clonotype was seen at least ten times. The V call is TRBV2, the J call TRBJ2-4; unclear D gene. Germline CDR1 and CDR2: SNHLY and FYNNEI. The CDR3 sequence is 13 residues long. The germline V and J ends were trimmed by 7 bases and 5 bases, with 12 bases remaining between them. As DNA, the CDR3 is TGTGCCAGCACCATGGCTTCTGAAAACATTCAGTACTTC. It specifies CASTMASENIQYF.

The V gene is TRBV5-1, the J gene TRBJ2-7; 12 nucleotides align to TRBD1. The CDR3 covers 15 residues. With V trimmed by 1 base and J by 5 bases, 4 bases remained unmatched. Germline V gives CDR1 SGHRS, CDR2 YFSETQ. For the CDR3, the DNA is TGCGCCAGCAGCTTGCCGGGACAGGGGGCCCACGAGCAGTACTTC. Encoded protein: CASSLPGQGAHEQYF.

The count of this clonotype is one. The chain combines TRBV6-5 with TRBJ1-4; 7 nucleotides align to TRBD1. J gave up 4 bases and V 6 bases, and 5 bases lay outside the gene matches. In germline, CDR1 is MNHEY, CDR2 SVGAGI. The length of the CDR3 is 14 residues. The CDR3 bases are TGTGCCAGCAGAAGGGACAGCGTTAATGAAAAACTGTTTTTT. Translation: CASRRDSVNEKLFF.

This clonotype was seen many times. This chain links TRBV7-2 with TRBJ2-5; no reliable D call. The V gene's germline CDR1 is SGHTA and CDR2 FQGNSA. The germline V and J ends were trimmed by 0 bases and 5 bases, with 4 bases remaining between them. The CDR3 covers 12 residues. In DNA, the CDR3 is TGTGCCAGCAGCTTAGCTGGGGAGACCCAGTACTTC. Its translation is CASSLAGETQYF.

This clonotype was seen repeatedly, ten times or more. CDR3 residues: CASSFEFSLQETQYF. The CDR3 bases are TGTGCCAGCAGCTTTGAATTTTCCCTCCAAGAGACCCAGTACTTC. The chain couples TRBV11-2 to TRBJ2-5; D not certain. This CDR3 is 15 amino acids long. Germline V gene sequence: CDR1 SGHAT, CDR2 FQNNGV. The ends were cut back, 3 bases at V and 1 base at J, with 12 bases in the middle. Full variable domain (remainder filled in from reference TRBV11-2 and TRBJ2-5): EAGVAQSPRYKIIEKRQSVAFWCNPISGHATLYWYQQILGQGPKLLIQFQNNGVVDDSQLPKDRFSAERLKGVDSTLKIQPAKLEDSAVYLCASSFEFSLQETQYFGPGTRLLVL.

CDR3 sequence reads: CASRAAGNTEAFF. CDR3 DNA sequence: TGTGCCAGCAGAGCGGCCGGGAACACTGAAGCTTTCTTT. This chain uses TRBV4-2 with TRBJ1-1, with unresolved D. The CDR3 is made up of 13 amino acids. Deletions cut 6 bases from V and 1 base from J, with 9 bases between. Per the germline V gene, CDR1 is LGHNA and CDR2 is YNFKEQ.

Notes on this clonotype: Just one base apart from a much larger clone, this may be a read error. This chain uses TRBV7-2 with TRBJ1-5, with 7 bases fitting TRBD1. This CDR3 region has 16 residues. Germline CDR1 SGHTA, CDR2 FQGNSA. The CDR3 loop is CASSDSGTVSNRPQHF. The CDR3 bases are TGTGCCAGCAGTGATTCCGGGACAGTTAGCAATCGGCCCCAGCATTTT.

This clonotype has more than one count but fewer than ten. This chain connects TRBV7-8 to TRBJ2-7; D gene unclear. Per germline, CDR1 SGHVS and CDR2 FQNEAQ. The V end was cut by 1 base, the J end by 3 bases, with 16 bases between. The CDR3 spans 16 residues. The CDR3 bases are TGTGCCAGCAGCTTAGTGGACCCAGCGCCGGGCTACGAGCAGTACTTC. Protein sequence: CASSLVDPAPGYEQYF.

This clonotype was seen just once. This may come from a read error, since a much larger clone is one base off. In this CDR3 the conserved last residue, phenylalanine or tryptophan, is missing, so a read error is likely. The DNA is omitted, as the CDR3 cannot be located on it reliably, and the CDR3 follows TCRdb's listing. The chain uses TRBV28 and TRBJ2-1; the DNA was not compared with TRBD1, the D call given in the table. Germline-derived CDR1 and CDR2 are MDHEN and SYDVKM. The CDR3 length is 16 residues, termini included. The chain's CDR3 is CASISGAEVGKGGSFI.

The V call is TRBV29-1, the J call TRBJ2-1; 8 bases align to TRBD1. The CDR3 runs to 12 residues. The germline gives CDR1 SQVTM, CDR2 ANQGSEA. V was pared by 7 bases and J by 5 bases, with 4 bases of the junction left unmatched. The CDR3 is CSGGQVDNEQFF. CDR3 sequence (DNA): TGCAGCGGGGGACAGGTCGACAATGAGCAGTTCTTC.

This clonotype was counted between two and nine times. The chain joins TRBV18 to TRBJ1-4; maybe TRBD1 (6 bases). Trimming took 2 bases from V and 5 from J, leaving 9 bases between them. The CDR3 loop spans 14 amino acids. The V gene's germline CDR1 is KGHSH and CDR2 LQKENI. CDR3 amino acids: CASSPSQGNEKLFF. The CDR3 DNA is TGTGCCAGCTCACCATCACAGGGAAATGAAAAACTGTTTTTT.

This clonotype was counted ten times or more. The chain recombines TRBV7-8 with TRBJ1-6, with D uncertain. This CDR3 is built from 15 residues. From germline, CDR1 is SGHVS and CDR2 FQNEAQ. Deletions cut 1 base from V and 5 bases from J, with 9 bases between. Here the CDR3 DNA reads TGTGCCAGCAGCTTAGGGACTGGAGATAATTCACCCCTCCACTTT. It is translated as CASSLGTGDNSPLHF. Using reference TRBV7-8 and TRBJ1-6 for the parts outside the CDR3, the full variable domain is GAGVSQSPRYKVAKRGQDVALRCDPISGHVSLFWYQQALGQGPEFLTYFQNEAQLDKSGLPSDRFFAERPEGSVSTLKIQRTQQEDSAVYLCASSLGTGDNSPLHFGNGTRLTVT.

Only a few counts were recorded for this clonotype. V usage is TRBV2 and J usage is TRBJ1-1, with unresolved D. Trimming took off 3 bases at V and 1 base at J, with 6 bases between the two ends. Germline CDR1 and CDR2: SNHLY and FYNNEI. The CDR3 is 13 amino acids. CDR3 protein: CASSDVSNTEAFF. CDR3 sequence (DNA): TGTGCCAGCAGTGACGTGTCGAACACTGAAGCTTTCTTT.

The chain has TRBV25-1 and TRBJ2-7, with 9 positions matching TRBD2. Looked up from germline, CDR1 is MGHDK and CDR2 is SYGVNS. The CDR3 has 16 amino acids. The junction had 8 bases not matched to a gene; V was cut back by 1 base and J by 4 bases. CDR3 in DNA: TGTGCCAGCAGTGAATCCTATAGCGGGAGTCGTTACGAGCAGTACTTC. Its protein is CASSESYSGSRYEQYF.

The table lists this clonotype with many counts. The CDR3 nucleotides read TGTGCCAGCAGCCTTAGCGGGCCCCACAATGAGCAGTTCTTC. Translating it yields CASSLSGPHNEQFF. V is TRBV7-2 and J is TRBJ2-1; 7 nucleotides line up with TRBD2. CDR1 and CDR2 (germline): SGHTA, FQGNSA. This CDR3 has 14 residues. V gave up 5 bases and J gave up 5 bases; unmatched junction bases: 6.

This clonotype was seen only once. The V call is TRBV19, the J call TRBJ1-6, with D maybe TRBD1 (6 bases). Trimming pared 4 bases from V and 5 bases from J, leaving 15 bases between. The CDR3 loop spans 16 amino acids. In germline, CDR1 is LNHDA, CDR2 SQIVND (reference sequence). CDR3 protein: CASSRGQGGNNSPLHF. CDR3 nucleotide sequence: TGTGCCAGTAGTAGGGGACAAGGGGGAAATAATTCACCCCTCCACTTT.

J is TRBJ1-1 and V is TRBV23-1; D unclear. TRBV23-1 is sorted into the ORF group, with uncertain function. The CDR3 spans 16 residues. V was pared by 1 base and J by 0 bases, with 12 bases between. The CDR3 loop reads CASSQFRRTVNTEAFF. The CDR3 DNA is TGCGCCAGCAGTCAATTCAGGCGAACAGTGAACACTGAAGCTTTCTTT.